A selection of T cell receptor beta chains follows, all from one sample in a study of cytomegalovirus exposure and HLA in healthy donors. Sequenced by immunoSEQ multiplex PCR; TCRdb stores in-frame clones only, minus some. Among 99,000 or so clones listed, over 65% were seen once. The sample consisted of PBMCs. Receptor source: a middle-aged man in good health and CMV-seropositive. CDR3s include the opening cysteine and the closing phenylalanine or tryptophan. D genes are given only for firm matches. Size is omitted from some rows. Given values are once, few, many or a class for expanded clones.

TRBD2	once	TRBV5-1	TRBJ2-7	TGCGCCAGCAGCTTGGGAGGTAGCGGGAGGGCCGAAGAGCAGTACTTC	CASSLGGSGRAEEQYF
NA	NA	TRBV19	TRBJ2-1	TGTGCCAGCAGCTTAGGGGGAGAATGGTACAATGAGCAGTTCTTC	CASSLGGEWYNEQFF
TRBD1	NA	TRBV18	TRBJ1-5	TGTGCCAGCTCACCAATCGGAGGGGGCGATCAGCCCCAGCATTTT	CASSPIGGGDQPQHF
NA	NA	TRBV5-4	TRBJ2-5	TGTGCCAGCAGCCCCACCCCCCGGGAGACCCAGTACTTC	CASSPTPRETQYF
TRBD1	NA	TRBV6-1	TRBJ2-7	TGTGCCAGCAGTGTAAACAGGGGAAGGTACGAGCAGTACTTC	CASSVNRGRYEQYF
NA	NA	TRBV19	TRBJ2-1	TGTGCCAGTAGTATCTCGCGGGGTTGGTACAATGAGCAGTTCTTC	CASSISRGWYNEQFF
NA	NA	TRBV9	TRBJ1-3	TGTGCCAGCAGCGTAGGGCTGTCCTCTGGAAACACCATATATTTT	CASSVGLSSGNTIYF
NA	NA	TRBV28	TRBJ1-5	TGTGCCAGCAGTTCCGCCATGAGTAGCAATCAGCCCCAGCATTTT	CASSSAMSSNQPQHF
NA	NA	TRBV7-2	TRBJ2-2	TGTGCCAGCAGCTTAAGTTGGGCCGCCGGGGAGCTGTTTTTT	CASSLSWAAGELFF
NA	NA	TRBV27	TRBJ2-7	TGTGCCAGCAGTTGGGGGGTAAGCTCCTACGAGCAGTACTTC	CASSWGVSSYEQYF
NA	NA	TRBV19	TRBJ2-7	TGTGCCAGTAGTATGGGGTCAGGGGGGTTCGAGCAGTACTTC	CASSMGSGGFEQYF
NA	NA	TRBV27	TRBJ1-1	TGTGCCAGCAGGTTGGGGCAGGGTGAAGCTTTCTTT	CASRLGQGEAFF
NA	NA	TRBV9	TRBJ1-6	TGTGCCAGCAGCGTAGCACAGGGCGGTTCACCCCTCCACTTT	CASSVAQGGSPLHF
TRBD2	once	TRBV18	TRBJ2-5	TGTGCCAGCTCACTGATGATTCCGGGAGGTAACTTGAAAGAGACCCAGTACTTC	CASSLMIPGGNLKETQYF
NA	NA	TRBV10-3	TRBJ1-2	TGTGCCATTGGGCCGGGACTCTTTTATTCTAACTATGGCTACACCTTC	CAIGPGLFYSNYGYTF
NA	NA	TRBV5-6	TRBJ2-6	TGTGCCAGCAGCCTGGGGGACTCTGGGGCCAACGGCCTGACTTTC	CASSLGDSGANGLTF
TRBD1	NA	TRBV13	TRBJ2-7	TGTGCCAGCAGCCTCAGACAGGGGGCCTACGAGCAGTACTTC	CASSLRQGAYEQYF
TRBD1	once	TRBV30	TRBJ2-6	TGTGCCTGGAGTGTTCGGGACAGGCATCTATCTGGGGCCAACGTCCTGACTTTC	CAWSVRDRHLSGANVLTF
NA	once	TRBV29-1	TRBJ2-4	TGCAGCGCCGGACAGTTGGAAAACAGTCAGTACTTC	CSAGQLENSQYF
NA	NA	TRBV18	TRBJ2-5	TGTGCCAGCTCACCACTTCTGGGGGAGGCCCAGTACTTC	CASSPLLGEAQYF
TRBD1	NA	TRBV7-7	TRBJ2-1	TGTGCTAGCAGCTCGGACAGGGCCGATGAGCAGTTCTTC	CASSSDRADEQFF
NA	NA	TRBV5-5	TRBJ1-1	TGTGCCAGCAGCTTGGAACAGGGTTACACTGAAGCTTTCTTT	CASSLEQGYTEAFF
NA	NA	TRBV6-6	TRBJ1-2	TGTGCCAGCAGCCCTGAAGCCCACTATGGCTACACCTTC	CASSPEAHYGYTF
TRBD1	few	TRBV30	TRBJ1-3	TGTGCCTGGAAAATCGGACAGGCGGGAAACACCATATATTTT	CAWKIGQAGNTIYF
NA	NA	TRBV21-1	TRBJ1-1	TGTGCCAGCAGCAAAGCCCTACAGGGAGGGGGTGAAGCTTTCTTT	CASSKALQGGGEAFF
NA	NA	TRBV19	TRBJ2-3	TGTGCCAGCCGCCCCTATGACAGAGGCACAGATACGCAGTATTTT	CASRPYDRGTDTQYF
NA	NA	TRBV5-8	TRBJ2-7	TGTGCCAGCAGCTTGGGCAAGGGGCCCTACGAGCAGTACTTC	CASSLGKGPYEQYF
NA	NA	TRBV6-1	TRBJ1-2	TGTGCCAGCAGGTCACAGGGTTGGGGTGGCTACACCTTC	CASRSQGWGGYTF
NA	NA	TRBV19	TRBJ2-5	TGTGCCAGTAGTGTAACAGGGAAACAAGAGACCCAGTACTTC	CASSVTGKQETQYF
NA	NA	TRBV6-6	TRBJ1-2	TGTGCCAGCAGTTACGGGGCAGGCCTCTATGGCTACACCTTC	CASSYGAGLYGYTF
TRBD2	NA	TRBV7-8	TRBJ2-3	TGTGCCAGCAGCTTAGGAGCTCGGGGTAGCGGGAGCGGTGTTACGCAGTATTTT	CASSLGARGSGSGVTQYF
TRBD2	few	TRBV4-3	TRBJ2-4	TGCGCCAGCAGCCAGCCTACTAGCGGGGGGGCCAGTACCAACATTCAGTACTTC	CASSQPTSGGASTNIQYF
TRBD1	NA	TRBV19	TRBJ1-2	TGTGCCAGTAGTATGGGCAGGGGGAGATATGGCTACACCTTC	CASSMGRGRYGYTF
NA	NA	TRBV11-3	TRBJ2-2	TGTGCCAGCAGCTCATACACCGGGGAGCTGTTTTTT	CASSSYTGELFF
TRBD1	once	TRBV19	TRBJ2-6	TGTGCCAGTAGTACGGACAGGAACTCTGGGGCCAACGGCCTGACTTTC	CASSTDRNSGANGLTF
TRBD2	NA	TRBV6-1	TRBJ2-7	TGTGCCAGCAGTTGGGGAGGGGTTAGCTACGAGCAGTACTTC	CASSWGGVSYEQYF
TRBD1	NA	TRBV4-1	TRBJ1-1	TGCGCCAGCAGCCACCCACGGACAGGGGGAATTGATACGGCTTTCTTT	CASSHPRTGGIDTAFF
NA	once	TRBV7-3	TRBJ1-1	TGTGCCAGCAGCGTGGGACAGAACACTGAAGCTTTCTTT	CASSVGQNTEAFF
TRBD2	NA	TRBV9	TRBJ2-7	TGTGCCAGCAGCGTTAGCGGGGGGCCCTCCTACGAGCAGTACTTC	CASSVSGGPSYEQYF
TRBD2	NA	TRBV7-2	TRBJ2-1	TGTGCCAGCAGCTTGAGACTAGCGGGATACAATGAGCAGTTCTTC	CASSLRLAGYNEQFF
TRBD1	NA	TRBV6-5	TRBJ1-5	TGTGCCAGCACCGGACAGGGGAGTCAGCCCCAGCATTTT	CASTGQGSQPQHF
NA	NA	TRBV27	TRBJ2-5	TGTGCCAGCAGGGGGTCCGGGTTGGGGCGATCGCAAGAGACCCAGTACTTC	CASRGSGLGRSQETQYF
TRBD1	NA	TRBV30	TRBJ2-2	TGTGCCTGGACCCTACCCGGGACAGGGGCCGGGGAGCTGTTTTTT	CAWTLPGTGAGELFF
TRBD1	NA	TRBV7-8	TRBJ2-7	TGTGCCAGCAGCTTCCAGGGGGCGCAGCCCTACGAGCAGTACTTC	CASSFQGAQPYEQYF
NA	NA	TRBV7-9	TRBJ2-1	TGTGCCAGCAGCTTTGGGGGCGCCGACAATGAGCAGTTCTTC	CASSFGGADNEQFF
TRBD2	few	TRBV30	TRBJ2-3	TGTGCCTGGAGTGTAGTCGGGGGGGGTACAGATACGCAGTATTTT	CAWSVVGGGTDTQYF
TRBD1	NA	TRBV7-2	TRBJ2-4	TGTGCCAGCAACCGACAGGGGGTTGAAAACATTCAGTACTTC	CASNRQGVENIQYF
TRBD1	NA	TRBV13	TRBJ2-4	TGTGCCAGCAGCTTACGGACAGGGAATAAAAACATTCAGTACTTC	CASSLRTGNKNIQYF
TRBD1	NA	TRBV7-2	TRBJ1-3	TGTGCCAGCAGCCAACCGGGACAGGGCGGAAACACCATATATTTT	CASSQPGQGGNTIYF
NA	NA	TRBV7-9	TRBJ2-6	TGTGCCAGCAGTTACCGGTCCTCCGGGGCCAACGTCCTGACTTTC	CASSYRSSGANVLTF
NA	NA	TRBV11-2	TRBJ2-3	TGTGCCAGCAGCTTAGATTATAGTCTACTCGGCACAGATACGCAGTATTTT	CASSLDYSLLGTDTQYF
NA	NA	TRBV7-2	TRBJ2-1	TGTGCCAGCAGCTTAGTCGGCGGGGACTCCTACAATGAGCAGTTCTTC	CASSLVGGDSYNEQFF
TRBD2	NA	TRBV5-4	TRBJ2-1	TGTGCCAGCAGCTTCACTCTAGCGGGAGGGGCTTACAATGAGCAGTTCTTC	CASSFTLAGGAYNEQFF
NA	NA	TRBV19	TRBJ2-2	TGTGCCACCTCTCAGGGCTTTCTGAACACCGGGGAGCTGTTTTTT	CATSQGFLNTGELFF
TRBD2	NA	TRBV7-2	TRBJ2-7	TGTGCCAGCAGCCCTGTAGCGGGAGGGTCCTACGAGCAGTACTTC	CASSPVAGGSYEQYF
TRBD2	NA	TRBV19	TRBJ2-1	TGTGCCAGTAGTCCCGGGACTAGCGGGAGGGGGCTATCCTACAATGAGCAGTTCTTC	CASSPGTSGRGLSYNEQFF
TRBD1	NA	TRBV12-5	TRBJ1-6	TGTGCTAGTGGAACGGGACAGGGGTCACCCCTCCACTTT	CASGTGQGSPLHF